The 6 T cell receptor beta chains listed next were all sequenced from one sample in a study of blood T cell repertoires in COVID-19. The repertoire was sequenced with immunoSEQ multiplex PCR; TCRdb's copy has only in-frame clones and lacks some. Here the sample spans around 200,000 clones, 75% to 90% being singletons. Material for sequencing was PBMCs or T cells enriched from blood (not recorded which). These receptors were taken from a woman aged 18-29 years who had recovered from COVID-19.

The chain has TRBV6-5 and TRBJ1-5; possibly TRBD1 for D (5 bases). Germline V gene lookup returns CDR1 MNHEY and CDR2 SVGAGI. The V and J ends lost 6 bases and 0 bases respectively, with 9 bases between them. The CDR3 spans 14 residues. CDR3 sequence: CASSATDSNQPQHF. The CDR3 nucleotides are TGTGCCAGCAGCGCGACAGATAGCAATCAGCCCCAGCATTTT.

The chain's CDR3 is CASLGAGRESSYEQYF. CDR3 nucleotides: TGTGCCAGCCTAGGGGCGGGGCGGGAGAGCTCCTACGAGCAGTACTTC. This rearrangement joins TRBV2 to TRBJ2-7, with 7 bases that match TRBD2. The germline V gene encodes CDR1 SNHLY and CDR2 FYNNEI. Trimming removed 8 bases from V and 0 bases from J; junction bases left unmatched: 13. This CDR3 is 16 amino acids long.

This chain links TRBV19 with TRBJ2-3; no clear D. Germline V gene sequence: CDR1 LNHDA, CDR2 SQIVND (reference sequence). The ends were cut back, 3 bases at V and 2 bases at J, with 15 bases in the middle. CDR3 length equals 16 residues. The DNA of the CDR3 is TGTGCCAGTAGTATCTCGGTGATTCTCCCCACAGATACGCAGTATTTT. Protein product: CASSISVILPTDTQYF.

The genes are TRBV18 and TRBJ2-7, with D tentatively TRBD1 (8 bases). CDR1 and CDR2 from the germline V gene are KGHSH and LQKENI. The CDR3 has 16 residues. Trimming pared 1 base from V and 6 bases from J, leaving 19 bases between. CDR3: CASSPRLQGGPGEQYF. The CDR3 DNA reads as TGTGCCAGCTCACCACGTTTACAGGGGGGGCCGGGCGAGCAGTACTTC.

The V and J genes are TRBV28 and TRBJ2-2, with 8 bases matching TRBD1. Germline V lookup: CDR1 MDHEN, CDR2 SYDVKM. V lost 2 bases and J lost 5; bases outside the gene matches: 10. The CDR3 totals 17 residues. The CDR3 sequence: CASSLRQGAEGTGELFF. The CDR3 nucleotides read TGTGCCAGCAGTTTAAGGCAGGGGGCAGAGGGTACCGGGGAGCTGTTTTTT.

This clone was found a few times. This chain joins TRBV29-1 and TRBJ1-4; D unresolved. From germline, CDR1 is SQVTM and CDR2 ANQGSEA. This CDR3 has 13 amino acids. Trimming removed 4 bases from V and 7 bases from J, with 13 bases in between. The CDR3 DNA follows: TGCAGCGTTGTGGCGGGATTCGGTGAAAAACTGTTTTTT. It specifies CSVVAGFGEKLFF.